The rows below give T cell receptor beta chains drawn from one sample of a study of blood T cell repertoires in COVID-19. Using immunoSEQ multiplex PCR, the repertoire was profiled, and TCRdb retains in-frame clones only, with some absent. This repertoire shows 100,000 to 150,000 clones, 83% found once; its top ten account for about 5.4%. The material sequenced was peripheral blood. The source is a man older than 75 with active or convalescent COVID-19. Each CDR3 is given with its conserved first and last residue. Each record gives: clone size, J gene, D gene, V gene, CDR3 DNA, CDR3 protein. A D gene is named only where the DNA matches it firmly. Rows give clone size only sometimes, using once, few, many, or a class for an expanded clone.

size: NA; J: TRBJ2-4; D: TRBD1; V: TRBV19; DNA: TGTGCCAGTAGTATTCCCCCGGGACAGGGTACCAAAAACATTCAGTACTTC; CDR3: CASSIPPGQGTKNIQYF
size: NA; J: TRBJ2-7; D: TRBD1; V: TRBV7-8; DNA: TGTGCCAGCAGCTTAGGGGACAGCCGCTACGAGCAGTACTTC; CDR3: CASSLGDSRYEQYF
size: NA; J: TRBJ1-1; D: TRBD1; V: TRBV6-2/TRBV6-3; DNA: TGTGCCAGCAGTAACCGGGACAGAGGAAAGGGCACTGAAGCTTTCTTT; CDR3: CASSNRDRGKGTEAFF
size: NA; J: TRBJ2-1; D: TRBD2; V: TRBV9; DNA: TGTGCCAGCAGCCTGGGCGGGGGGGCTATCAGGGAGCAGTTCTTC; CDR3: CASSLGGGAIREQFF
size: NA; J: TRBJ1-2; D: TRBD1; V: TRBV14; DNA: TGTGCCAGCAGCCCTTGGACAGGGAACTATGGCTACACCTTC; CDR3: CASSPWTGNYGYTF
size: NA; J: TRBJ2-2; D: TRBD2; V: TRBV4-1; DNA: TGCGCCAGCAGCCAAGCATGGCGGGGCAGCCTAGCGGGGAACACCGGGGAGCTGTTTTTT; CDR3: CASSQAWRGSLAGNTGELFF
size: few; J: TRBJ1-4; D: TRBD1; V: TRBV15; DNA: TGTGCCACCAGCAGGGGACAGGGGGAAGAAAAACTGTTTTTT; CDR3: CATSRGQGEEKLFF
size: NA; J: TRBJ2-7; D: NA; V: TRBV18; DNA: TGTGCCAGCTCACCCAACCTCGGTTGGCAGGGAACTTCCTACGAGCAGTACTTC; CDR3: CASSPNLGWQGTSYEQYF
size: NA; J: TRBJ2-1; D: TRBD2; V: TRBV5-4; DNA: TGTGCCAGCAGCTCCCAGGGGACTAGCGCCGAGCAGTTCTTC; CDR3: CASSSQGTSAEQFF
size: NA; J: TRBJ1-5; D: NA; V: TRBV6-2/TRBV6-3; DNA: TGTGCCAGCAGTACTAGGACAGGCAATCAGCCCCAGCATTTT; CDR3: CASSTRTGNQPQHF
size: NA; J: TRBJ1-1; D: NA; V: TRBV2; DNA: TGTGCTCAGGAGGGCGGAGACACTGAAGCTTTCTTT; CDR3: CAQEGGDTEAFF
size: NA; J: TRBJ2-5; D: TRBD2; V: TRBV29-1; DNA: TGCAGCGCCGGAGCGGGGGCAGAGACCCAGTACTTC; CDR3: CSAGAGAETQYF
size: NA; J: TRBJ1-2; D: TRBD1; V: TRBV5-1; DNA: TGCGCCAGCAGCCAAACAGGGGACGGGTATGGCTACACCTTC; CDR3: CASSQTGDGYGYTF
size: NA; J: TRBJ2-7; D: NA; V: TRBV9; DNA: TGTGCCAGCAGCTCTGGCCAGGGCTCCTACGAGCAGTACTTC; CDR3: CASSSGQGSYEQYF
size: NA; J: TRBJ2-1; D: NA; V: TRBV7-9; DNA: TGTGCCAGCAGCTTAGTGGCCCAGGGGGAGCAGTTCTTC; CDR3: CASSLVAQGEQFF
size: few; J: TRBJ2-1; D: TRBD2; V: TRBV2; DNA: TGTGCCAGCAGTGACCATAGCGGGGGCCTCAATGAGCAGTTCTTC; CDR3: CASSDHSGGLNEQFF
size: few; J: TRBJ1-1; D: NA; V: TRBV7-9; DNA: TGTGCCAGCAGCCCGACTCCGGGGACTGAAGCTTTCTTT; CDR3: CASSPTPGTEAFF
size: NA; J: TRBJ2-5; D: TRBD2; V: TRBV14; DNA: TGTGCCAGCAGCCAAGGATCTGTAGCGGGGGAAACCCAGTACTTC; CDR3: CASSQGSVAGETQYF
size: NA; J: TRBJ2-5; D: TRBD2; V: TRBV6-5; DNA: TGTGCCAGCAGTTACGTCGGGGGGGGGCAGGAGACCCAGTACTTC; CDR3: CASSYVGGGQETQYF